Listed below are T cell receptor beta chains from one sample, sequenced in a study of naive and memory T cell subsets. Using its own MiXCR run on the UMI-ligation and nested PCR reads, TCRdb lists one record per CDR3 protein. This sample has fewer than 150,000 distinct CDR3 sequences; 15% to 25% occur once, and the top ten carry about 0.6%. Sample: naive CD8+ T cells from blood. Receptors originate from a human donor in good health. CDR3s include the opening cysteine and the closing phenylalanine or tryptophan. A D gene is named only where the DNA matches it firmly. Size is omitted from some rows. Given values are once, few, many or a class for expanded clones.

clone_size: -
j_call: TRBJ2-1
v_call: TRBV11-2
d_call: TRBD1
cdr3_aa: CASSLMGQGENEQFF
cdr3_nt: TGTGCCAGCAGCTTGATGGGACAGGGGGAGAATGAGCAGTTCTTC

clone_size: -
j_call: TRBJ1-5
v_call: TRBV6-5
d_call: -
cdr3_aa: CASSSVTVPTNQPQHF
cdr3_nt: TGTGCCAGCAGTTCCGTGACAGTCCCAACCAATCAGCCCCAGCATTTT

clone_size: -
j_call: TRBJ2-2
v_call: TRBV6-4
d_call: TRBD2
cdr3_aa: CASSDSAGGRGDTGELFF
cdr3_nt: TGTGCCAGCAGTGACTCAGCTGGCGGGAGAGGCGACACCGGGGAGCTGTTTTTT

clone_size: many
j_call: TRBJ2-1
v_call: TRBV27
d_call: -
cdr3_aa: CASRALNLYNEQFF
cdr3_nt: TGTGCCAGCAGGGCCCTTAACCTCTACAATGAGCAGTTCTTC

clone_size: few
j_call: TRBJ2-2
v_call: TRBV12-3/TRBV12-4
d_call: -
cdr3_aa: CASSRSRAAHTGELFF
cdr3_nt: TGTGCCAGCAGTCGGAGCAGGGCGGCGCACACCGGGGAGCTGTTTTTT

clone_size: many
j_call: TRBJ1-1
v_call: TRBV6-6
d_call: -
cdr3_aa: CASSYGREAFF
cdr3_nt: TGTGCCAGCAGTTACGGCAGGGAAGCTTTCTTT

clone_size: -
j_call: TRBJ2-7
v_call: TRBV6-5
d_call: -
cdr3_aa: CASSYTAGEQYF
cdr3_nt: TGTGCCAGCAGTTATACAGCTGGTGAGCAGTACTTC

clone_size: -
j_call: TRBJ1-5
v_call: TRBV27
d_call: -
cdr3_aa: CASSLRADQPQHF
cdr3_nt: TGTGCCAGCAGTTTACGGGCGGATCAGCCCCAGCATTTT

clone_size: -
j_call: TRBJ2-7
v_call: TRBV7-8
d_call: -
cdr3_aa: CASSLGGQGGYEQYF
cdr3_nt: TGTGCCAGCAGCTTAGGGGGACAAGGAGGGTACGAGCAGTACTTC

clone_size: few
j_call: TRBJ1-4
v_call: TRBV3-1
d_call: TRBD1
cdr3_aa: CASSPDRVETEKLFF
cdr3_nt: TGTGCCAGCAGCCCGGACAGGGTGGAAACGGAAAAACTGTTTTTT